In its sample, the clone carrying this T cell receptor (beta chain) was seen once. These data originate in a study of blood T cell repertoires in COVID-19. Whole-study context: The cDNA or gDNA used as material had been derived from T cells, B-cell-depleted T cells, or PBMCs.

Per the original data handling: From reference gene primer amplification, estimates of nucleated cell counts were derived. Sequenced by immunoSEQ multiplex PCR; TCRdb stores in-frame clones only, minus some. D and trimming come from the DNA, and the V and J calls and clone size come from that table. Of approximately 170,000 clones in the sample, about 85% were seen once. The CDR3 length is 15 residues. V shed 1 base and J shed 0 bases, with 10 bases lying between them. Looked up from germline, CDR1 is SGDLS and CDR2 is YYNGEE. This chain uses TRBV9 with TRBJ1-2; D is uncertain. The sequencing sample was made of peripheral blood. This sequence originates from a man between 60 and 75 years old with acute or convalescent COVID-19. CDR3 in DNA: TGTGCCAGCAGCGTAAATAGTCCCACTAACTATGGCTACACCTTC. Amino acids: CASSVNSPTNYGYTF. The full variable domain, its missing parts supplied by reference TRBV9 and TRBJ1-2, is DSGVTQTPKHLITATGQRVTLRCSPRSGDLSVYWYQQSLDQGLQFLIQYYNGEERAKGNILERFSAQQFPDLHSELNLSSLELGDSALYFCASSVNSPTNYGYTFGSGTRLTVV.